This T cell receptor beta chain stems from a study of T cell clonotyping in hematopoietic cell transplantation. This table comes from immunoSEQ multiplex PCR, and its TCRdb copy is limited to in-frame clones, with some not included. The table lists 40,000 to 55,000 clones, roughly 92% of them singletons. The CDR3 totals 14 residues. CDR1 and CDR2 (germline): MNHEY, SVGAGI. Trimming took 6 bases from V and 8 from J, leaving 16 bases between them. Points from the study as a whole: Pathologically expanded recipient clonotypes increased progressively from day 30 to day 180 as diversity fell.

To note about this clone: What it binds is unknown.

This TCR came from a woman between 45 and 65 years old in good health. Some clones in this sample may be carry-over from other donors' samples. The rearrangement joins TRBV6-5 to TRBJ1-4; perhaps TRBD1 as D (5 bases). Specimen: peripheral blood mononuclear cells. The DNA for the CDR3 is TGTGCCAGCAGGAATATGGGGGGATGGGAAAAACTGTTTTTT. Translation: CASRNMGGWEKLFF.